The 10 T cell receptor beta chains below were found in one sample sequenced in a study of CD8 T cells in ankylosing spondylitis. TCRdb recomputed calls from the 5' RACE reads with MiXCR, one row per CDR3 protein. The sample has a few hundred thousand distinct CDR3 sequences, 18% seen once; the top ten hold approximately 33%. The specimen was blood, either unsorted or a sorted T cell fraction (not recorded which). All receptors derive from a male donor with ankylosing spondylitis or in good health (not recorded which).

The chain combines TRBV12-3 or TRBV12-4 with TRBJ2-5; 10 bases fit TRBD2. This CDR3 is built from 15 residues. V gave up 5 bases and J gave up 3 bases; unmatched junction bases: 6. CDR3 sequence (DNA): TGTGCCAGCAGTCCCGGACTAGCGGACAAAGAGACCCAGTACTTC. This translates into CASSPGLADKETQYF.

Only a few counts were recorded for this clonotype. The chain is built from TRBV5-1 and TRBJ2-7; no clear D. CDR1 SGHRS and CDR2 YFSETQ come from the germline V gene. The CDR3 contains 14 residues. V was shortened by 0 bases and J by 0 bases, with 7 bases between the two germline ends. CDR3 in DNA: TGCGCCAGCAGCTTGGTGGTGAACTCCTACGAGCAGTACTTC. It specifies CASSLVVNSYEQYF.

This clonotype was seen a handful of times. The rearrangement joins TRBV20-1 to TRBJ2-1; D not resolved. The CDR3 length is 12 residues. The germline V gene encodes CDR1 DFQATT and CDR2 SNEGSKA (reference sequence). V was pared by 3 bases and J by 5 bases, with 8 bases between. The CDR3, as DNA: TGCAGTGCTAGGCCCTGGGACAATGAGCAGTTCTTC. Translating gives CSARPWDNEQFF.

This chain links TRBV29-1 with TRBJ1-2; D perhaps matches TRBD1 (6 bases). The length of the CDR3 is 11 residues. Deletions cut 6 bases from V and 7 bases from J, with 12 bases between. The germline V gene encodes CDR1 SQVTM and CDR2 ANQGSEA. DNA for the CDR3: TGCAGCGTCGACCGGGACACTGGCTACACCTTC. Protein: CSVDRDTGYTF. The full variable domain, with the rest looked up from reference TRBV29-1 and TRBJ1-2, is SAVISQKPSRDICQRGTSLTIQCQVDSQVTMMFWYRQQPGQSLTLIATANQGSEATYESGFVIDKFPISRPNLTFSTLTVSNMSPEDSSIYLCSVDRDTGYTFGSGTRLTVV.

This chain links TRBV12-3 or TRBV12-4 with TRBJ2-7; 7 bases line up with TRBD1. This CDR3 has 13 residues. V dropped 6 bases and J dropped 2; count of bases not matched to a gene: 4. This CDR3 reads CASSQGETYEQYF. DNA for the CDR3: TGTGCCAGCAGCCAGGGGGAAACCTACGAGCAGTACTTC.

This clonotype occurred many times. The V and J genes are TRBV9 and TRBJ1-1; TRBD1 might be the D (6 bases). Trimming took 0 bases from V and 9 from J, leaving 9 bases between them. There are 12 residues in the CDR3. Germline V lookup: CDR1 SGDLS, CDR2 YYNGEE. The CDR3 coding sequence is TGTGCCAGCAGCGTAGACGGGGGGCAAGCTTTCTTT. It is translated as CASSVDGGQAFF.

This clonotype occurred many times. The CDR3 nucleotides read TGTGCCAGCAGTCCCGGGTGGTCGGAGACCCAGTACTTC. Its protein is CASSPGWSETQYF. This chain joins TRBV12-3 or TRBV12-4 and TRBJ2-5; D not resolved. Trimming pared 5 bases from V and 5 bases from J, leaving 12 bases between. The CDR3 contains 13 residues.

The chain couples TRBV10-3 to TRBJ1-1, with 9 bases lining up with TRBD1. Trimming removed 4 bases from V and 5 bases from J; junction bases left unmatched: 5. From germline, CDR1 is ENHRY and CDR2 SYGVKD. The CDR3 spans 14 residues. CDR3 sequence reads: CAISGGQGRTEAFF. The CDR3 coding sequence is TGTGCCATCAGTGGGGGACAGGGTAGGACTGAAGCTTTCTTT.

This clonotype was observed at least ten times. This chain joins TRBV6-4 and TRBJ2-1; unclear D gene. Germline V gene data show CDR1 as MRHNA and CDR2 as SNTAGT. The CDR3 has 13 residues. Trimming shortened V by 2 bases and J by 5 bases, and 7 bases separated the two germline ends. The chain's CDR3 is CASSDNDNNEQFF. The DNA for the CDR3 is TGTGCCAGCAGTGACAATGACAACAATGAGCAGTTCTTC.

This clonotype showed up many times. This chain uses TRBV29-1 with TRBJ1-3, with 12 bases that match TRBD1. Germline V CDR1 and CDR2: SQVTM, ANQGSEA. Trimming took 4 bases from V and 0 from J; bases not matched to a gene: 7. This CDR3 is 17 amino acids long. CDR3 region: CSVAGTGGDLSGNTIYF. CDR3 DNA sequence: TGCAGCGTTGCCGGGACAGGGGGCGATCTCTCTGGAAACACCATATATTTT.